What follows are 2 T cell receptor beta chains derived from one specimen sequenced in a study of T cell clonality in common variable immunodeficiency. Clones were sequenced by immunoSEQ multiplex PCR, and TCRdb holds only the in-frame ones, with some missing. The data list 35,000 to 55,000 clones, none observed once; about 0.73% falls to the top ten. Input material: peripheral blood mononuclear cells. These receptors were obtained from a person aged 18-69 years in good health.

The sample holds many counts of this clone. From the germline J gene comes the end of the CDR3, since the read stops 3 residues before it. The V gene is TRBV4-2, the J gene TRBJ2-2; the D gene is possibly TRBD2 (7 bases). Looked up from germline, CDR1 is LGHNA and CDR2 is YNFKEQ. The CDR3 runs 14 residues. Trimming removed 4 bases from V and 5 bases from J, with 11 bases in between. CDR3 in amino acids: CASSPEGGTGELFF. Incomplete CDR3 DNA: TGTGCCAGCAGCCCGGAGGGGGGGACCGGGGAG.

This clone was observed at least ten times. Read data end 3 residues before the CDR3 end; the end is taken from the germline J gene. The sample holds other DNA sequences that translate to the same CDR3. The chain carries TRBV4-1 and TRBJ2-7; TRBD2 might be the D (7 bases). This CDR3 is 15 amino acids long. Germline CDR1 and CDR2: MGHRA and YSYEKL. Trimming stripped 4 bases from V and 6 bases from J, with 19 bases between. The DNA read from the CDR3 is TGCGCCAGCAGCCCGCAAGGGGCAGGGGAGGGCGAG. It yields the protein CASSPQGAGEGE. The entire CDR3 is CASSPQGAGEGEQYF.